This T cell receptor beta chain was observed in a study of early T cells in non-severe SARS-CoV-2 infection. The wider study: Bulk RNA isolated from unsorted whole blood underwent sequencing; chains were not paired. Study observations and caveats: VDJdb-based annotation leaned toward anti-spike CD8 responses and missed private and CD4 specificities.

Germline values: CDR1 MNHEY, CDR2 SMNVEV (reference sequence). This CDR3 comprises 15 residues. V shed 6 bases and J shed 0 bases, with 14 bases lying between them. This clonotype came up a few times. Its antigen is currently unknown. The protocol attached unique molecular identifiers to individual cDNA molecules. MiXCR, applied by TCRdb to the 5' RACE reads, yields one record per CDR3 protein. The table records 50,000 or so distinct CDR3 sequences, about 16% of them present only once. This sequence originates from an adult who was a healthcare worker with PCR-confirmed SARS-CoV-2 infection or an uninfected control (not recorded which). The specimen comprised whole blood, sampled at baseline. The rearrangement uses TRBV27 and TRBJ1-2; tentatively, D is TRBD1 (5 bases). The CDR3 sequence is CASSLDRAANYGYTF. CDR3 nucleotide sequence: TGTGCCAGCAGCCTTGACAGAGCCGCTAACTATGGCTACACCTTC.